This T cell receptor (beta chain) was documented in a study of blood T cell repertoires in COVID-19. Study overall: The United States, Italy and Spain provided the acute and convalescent COVID-19 samples. T cells, B-cell-depleted T cells, or PBMCs supplied cDNA or gDNA.

Source study methods: Counts of nucleated cells, estimated from reference gene primer amplification, were obtained. Libraries were prepared by immunoSEQ multiplex PCR; TCRdb keeps only in-frame clonotypes and omits some of them. D and trimming were read from the DNA, whereas the V and J calls and clone size are those reported in that table. The repertoire holds some 250,000 clones, with 65% to 90% as singletons. This CDR3 region has 12 residues. Germline V lookup: CDR1 KGHSH, CDR2 LQKENI. V lost 6 bases, J lost 7 bases, and 10 bases lay in between. Sequenced sample: peripheral blood. The sequence came from a man younger than 45 with active or convalescent COVID-19. The chain is built from TRBV18 and TRBJ2-1; D ambiguous. The CDR3: CASSRGDNEQFF. The CDR3 DNA follows: TGTGCCAGCTCGAGAGGAGATAATGAGCAGTTCTTC.